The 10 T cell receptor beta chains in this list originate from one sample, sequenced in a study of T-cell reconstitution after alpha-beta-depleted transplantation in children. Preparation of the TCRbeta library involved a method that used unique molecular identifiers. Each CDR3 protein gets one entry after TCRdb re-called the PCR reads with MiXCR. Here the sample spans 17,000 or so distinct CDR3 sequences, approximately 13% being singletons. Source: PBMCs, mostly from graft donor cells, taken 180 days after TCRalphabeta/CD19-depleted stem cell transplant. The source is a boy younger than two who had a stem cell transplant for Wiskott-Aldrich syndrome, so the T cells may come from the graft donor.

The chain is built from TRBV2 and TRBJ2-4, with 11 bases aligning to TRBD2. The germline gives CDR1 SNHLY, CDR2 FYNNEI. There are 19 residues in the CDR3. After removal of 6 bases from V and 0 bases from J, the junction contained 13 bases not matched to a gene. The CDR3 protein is CASRLPASGGTLAKNIQYF. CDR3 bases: TGTGCCAGCAGACTACCGGCTAGCGGGGGGACACTAGCCAAAAACATTCAGTACTTC.

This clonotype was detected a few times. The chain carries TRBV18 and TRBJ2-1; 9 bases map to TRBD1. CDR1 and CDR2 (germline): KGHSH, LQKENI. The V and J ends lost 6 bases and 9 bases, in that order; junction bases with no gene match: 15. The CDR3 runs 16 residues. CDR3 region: CASSFTGTGRKGEQFF. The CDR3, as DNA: TGTGCCAGCTCTTTCACCGGGACAGGGAGGAAAGGTGAGCAGTTCTTC.

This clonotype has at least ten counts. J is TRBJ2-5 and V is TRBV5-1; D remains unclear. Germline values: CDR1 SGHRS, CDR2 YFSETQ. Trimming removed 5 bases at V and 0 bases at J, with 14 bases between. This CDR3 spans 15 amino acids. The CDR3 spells CASRKGEEYQETQYF. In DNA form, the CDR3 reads TGCGCCAGCAGAAAGGGTGAGGAATACCAAGAGACCCAGTACTTC.

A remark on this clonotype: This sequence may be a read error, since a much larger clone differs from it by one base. The DNA for the CDR3 is TGTGTCAGCAGCTACACGGGGGGTAGCTACGAGCAGTACTTC. Protein sequence: CVSSYTGGSYEQYF. The chain uses TRBV7-9 and TRBJ2-7, with TRBD2 matching over 7 bases. The germline gives CDR1 SEHNR, CDR2 FQNEAQ (reference sequence). The CDR3 covers 14 residues.

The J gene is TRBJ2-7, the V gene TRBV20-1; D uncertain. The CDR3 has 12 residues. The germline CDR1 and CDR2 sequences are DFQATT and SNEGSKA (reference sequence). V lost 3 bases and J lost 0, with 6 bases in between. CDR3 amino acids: CSASTGSYEQYF. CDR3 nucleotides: TGCAGTGCTAGTACCGGCTCCTACGAGCAGTACTTC.

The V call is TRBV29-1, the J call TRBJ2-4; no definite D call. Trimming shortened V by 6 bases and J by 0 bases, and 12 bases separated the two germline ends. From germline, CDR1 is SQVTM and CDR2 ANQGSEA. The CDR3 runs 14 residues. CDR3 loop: CSVASERAKNIQYF. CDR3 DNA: TGCAGCGTCGCGTCGGAACGAGCCAAAAACATTCAGTACTTC.

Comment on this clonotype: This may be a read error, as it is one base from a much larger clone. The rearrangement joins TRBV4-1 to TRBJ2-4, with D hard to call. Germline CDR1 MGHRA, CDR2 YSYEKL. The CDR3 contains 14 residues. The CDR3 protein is CASSQDGWRNSQYF. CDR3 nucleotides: TGCGCCAGCAGCCAAGACGGGTGGAGAAACAGTCAGTACTTC.

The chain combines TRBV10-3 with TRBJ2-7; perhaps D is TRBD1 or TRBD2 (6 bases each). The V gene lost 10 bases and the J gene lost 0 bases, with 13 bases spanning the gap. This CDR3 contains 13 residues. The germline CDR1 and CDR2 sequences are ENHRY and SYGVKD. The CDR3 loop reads CATSGAPSYEQYF. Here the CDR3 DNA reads TGTGCCACGTCGGGGGCCCCCTCCTACGAGCAGTACTTC.

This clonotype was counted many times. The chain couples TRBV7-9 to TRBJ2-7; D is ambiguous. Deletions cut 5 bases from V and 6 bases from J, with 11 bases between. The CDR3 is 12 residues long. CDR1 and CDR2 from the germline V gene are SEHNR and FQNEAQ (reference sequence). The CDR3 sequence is CASSPSWGEQYF. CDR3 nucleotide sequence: TGTGCCAGCAGCCCGTCCTGGGGCGAGCAGTACTTC.

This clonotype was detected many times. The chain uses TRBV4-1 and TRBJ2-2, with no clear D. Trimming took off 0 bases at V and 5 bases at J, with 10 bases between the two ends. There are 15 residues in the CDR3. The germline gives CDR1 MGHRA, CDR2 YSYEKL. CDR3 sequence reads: CASSQDVGRTGELFF. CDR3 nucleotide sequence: TGCGCCAGCAGCCAAGATGTTGGGCGGACCGGGGAGCTGTTTTTT.